This T cell receptor beta chain originates from a study of tumor-infiltrating lymphocytes in primary liver carcinoma. Whole-study context: There were tumors of stage T1-T3 N0M0, each 4.2 to 10 cm across.

Germline assignment: CDR1 MNHNS and CDR2 SASEGT. The CDR3 consists of 13 residues. V gave up 8 bases and J gave up 6 bases, with 13 bases separating them. Priming with a constant-region primer yielded TCR beta cDNA from around 540 ng total RNA. ARM-PCR, slightly modified, supplied the TCR beta libraries through three nested multiplex PCR rounds. TRBV1-TRBV30 forward primers paired with a C-beta reverse primer were used in the first two PCR rounds, which ran about 11 cycles each. TCRdb recomputed calls from the multiplex PCR reads with MiXCR, one row per CDR3 protein. In the table there are 70,000 to 85,000 distinct CDR3 sequences, about 70% of which are singletons. General study findings and limits: Blood had a significantly lower top-250-clone fraction than tumors did (p = 0.039).

Co-extraction yielded RNA and DNA from around 20-30 mg of unsorted bulk tissue. No treatment had been given to the patients, who were chronically infected with HBV. In regard to this clonotype: The antigen remains unidentified.

This TCR was sampled from a woman aged 55 to 70 with primary liver carcinoma and hepatitis B virus infection. Sequenced sample: liver tumor tissue from sampling region 4. Specified subset: tumor region T4, right-lateral pole. The chain carries TRBV6-1 and TRBJ2-2; tentatively, D is TRBD2 (6 bases). The CDR3 loop is CASELASSGELFF. CDR3 nucleotides: TGTGCCAGCGAACTAGCTAGTTCCGGGGAGCTGTTTTTT.